The clone carrying this T cell receptor (beta chain) was detected only a few times. Its specificity is not known. These data belong to a study of cytomegalovirus exposure and HLA in healthy donors. V was clipped by 5 bases and J by 4 bases, with 14 bases between them. The CDR3 is 14 residues long. In germline, CDR1 is MNHEY, CDR2 SVGAGI. Points from the study as a whole: TRBV6-2, TRBV6-3 and some other V segments were excluded as indistinguishable. As was reported, the HLA-A and HLA-B alleles of most subjects were accurately predicted from TCR beta sequences. The study flagged some 170 TCR beta chains as cytomegalovirus-associated.

PCR employed 60 Vbeta and 13 Jbeta primers. The protocol was immunoSEQ multiplex PCR, while the TCRdb copy is restricted to in-frame clones and leaves out a portion. The sample contains roughly 100,000 clones, 9.5% to 13% of which appear only once. Nominally healthy donors provided the samples, though records likely missed some immune exposures. The chain uses TRBV6-5 and TRBJ1-2; D gene uncertain. This TCR derives from a man aged 40-50 years in good health and CMV-seropositive. Specimen: PBMCs. CDR3 coding DNA: TGTGCCAGCAGTCCTATGCCTCACTTCTATGGCTACACCTTC. Translation: CASSPMPHFYGYTF.